This T cell receptor (beta chain) stems from a study of blood T cell repertoires in COVID-19. Study in general: Samples came from the United States, Italy and Spain, spanning acute and convalescent COVID-19. PBMCs, B-cell-depleted T cells, or T cells provided the cDNA or gDNA that made up the material.

Study processing details: Reference gene primer amplification yielded estimated nucleated cell counts. Some clones are missing from TCRdb's copy, which holds only in-frame ones; the method was immunoSEQ multiplex PCR. V and J calls and clone size come straight from that table; D and trimming were deduced from the DNA. The sample carries 300,000 or so clones, around 90% recorded once. This clonotype was obtained from a young man who had recovered from COVID-19. The sequencing sample was made of peripheral blood.

The CDR3: CASSVSYEQYF. The CDR3 region has the DNA TGTGCCAGCAGTGTATCCTACGAGCAGTACTTC. The chain couples TRBV2 to TRBJ2-7, with D uncertain. The germline V gene has CDR1 SNHLY and CDR2 FYNNEI. Between the trimmed V and J ends, which lost 4 bases and 1 base, there was a span of 2 bases. The CDR3 is 11 amino acids.